This T cell receptor (beta chain) comes out of a study of somatic mutations in cytotoxic T cells in rheumatoid arthritis. Study-wide context: Collection of patient blood (30 ml EDTA) took place right after diagnosis, before any treatment.

Sequenced by immunoSEQ multiplex PCR; TCRdb stores in-frame clones only, minus some. The profile covers around 20,000 clones, with 65% to 70% appearing a single time and 15% to 20% taken by the ten largest. The CD4+ and CD8+ fractions came from positive magnetic bead selection and were purity-checked by flow cytometry. This CDR3 contains 11 residues. The V end was cut by 5 bases, the J end by 3 bases, with 5 bases between. Germline V lookup: CDR1 SGHRS, CDR2 YFSETQ. Specimen: CD8+ T cells sorted from blood. The J gene is TRBJ1-1, the V gene TRBV5-1; the D is unclear. The sequence derives from an adult with rheumatoid arthritis. In DNA, the CDR3 is TGCGCCAGCAGATCGGACACTGAAGCTTTCTTT. Amino acid sequence: CASRSDTEAFF.